These 23 T cell receptor beta chains originate from one sample sequenced in a study of blood T cell repertoires in COVID-19. TCRdb's copy holds only in-frame clones and misses some; the assay was immunoSEQ multiplex PCR. The data contain roughly 98,000 clones, around four fifths of them singletons. Sequencing used peripheral blood. These TCRs come from a woman in her 70s with active or convalescent COVID-19.

This clone was detected only a few times. This chain links TRBV7-2 with TRBJ1-2; the match to TRBD1 covers 7 bases. The CDR3 length is 14 residues. With V trimmed by 6 bases and J by 8 bases, 12 bases remained unmatched. The germline gives CDR1 SGHTA, CDR2 FQGNSA. CDR3 protein: CASRPNRGFGGYTF. CDR3 DNA sequence: TGTGCCAGCAGACCAAACAGGGGATTCGGAGGCTACACCTTC.

The J gene is TRBJ1-5, the V gene TRBV10-2; no definite D call. Per germline, CDR1 WSHSY and CDR2 SAAADI. V was trimmed by 4 bases and J by 6 bases, leaving 10 bases between them. This CDR3 spans 13 amino acids. CDR3 coding DNA: TGCGCCAGCAGTGGGGCAGTGCCTCAGCCCCAGCATTTT. Protein: CASSGAVPQPQHF.

The chain uses TRBV10-3 and TRBJ2-5; TRBD2 matches 7 bases. V gave up 7 bases and J gave up 2 bases; unmatched junction bases: 7. The CDR3 totals 14 residues. Germline CDR1 reads ENHRY; CDR2 reads SYGVKD. Here the CDR3 reads CAIKNGGGQETQYF. The CDR3 nucleotides read TGTGCCATCAAAAATGGGGGGGGTCAAGAGACCCAGTACTTC.

J is TRBJ2-5 and V is TRBV10-3; 8 bases line up with TRBD2. V gave up 10 bases and J gave up 4 bases; unmatched junction bases: 11. Germline CDR1 reads ENHRY; CDR2 reads SYGVKD. CDR3 size: 14 residues. The CDR3 spells CATKGLERRETQYF. The CDR3, as DNA: TGTGCCACCAAGGGACTAGAGAGAAGAGAGACCCAGTACTTC.

The rearrangement joins TRBV5-8 to TRBJ2-1; 9 nucleotides agree with TRBD1. With V trimmed by 2 bases and J by 5 bases, 5 bases remained unmatched. Germline V gene sequence: CDR1 SGHTS, CDR2 YDEGEE. The CDR3 is 15 amino acids. The CDR3 DNA sequence: TGTGCCAGCAGCTTCCGGGACAGGGCTAACAATGAGCAGTTCTTC. This sequence encodes CASSFRDRANNEQFF.

The chain joins TRBV30 to TRBJ1-5, with 10 positions matching TRBD1. This CDR3 is built from 15 residues. The germline gives CDR1 GTSNPN, CDR2 SVGIG (reference sequence). V shed 4 bases and J 5 bases; nucleotides not matched to a gene: 8. CDR3 bases: TGTGCCTGGACGGTAGACAGGGGGCACGATCAGCCCCAGCATTTT. Its protein product is CAWTVDRGHDQPQHF.

The chain combines TRBV5-4 with TRBJ2-5; 8 nucleotides line up with TRBD2. This CDR3 is built from 13 residues. The J segment lost 4 bases and the V segment lost 1 base, leaving 0 bases of the junction unmatched. The V gene's germline CDR1 is SGHNT and CDR2 YYREEE (reference sequence). This CDR3 reads CASSLRGGETQYF. In DNA, the CDR3 is TGTGCCAGCAGCTTGCGGGGGGGAGAGACCCAGTACTTC.

This chain joins TRBV19 and TRBJ2-1; D remains ambiguous. Trimming stripped 5 bases from V and 5 bases from J, with 10 bases between. Germline loops: CDR1 LNHDA, CDR2 SQIVND (reference sequence). This CDR3 spans 13 amino acids. The CDR3 protein is CASSLNTDNEQFF. CDR3 sequence (DNA): TGTGCCAGTAGTCTCAACACAGACAATGAGCAGTTCTTC.

The chain joins TRBV7-8 to TRBJ1-5; D gene ambiguous. CDR3 length: 15 amino acids. V was trimmed by 6 bases and J by 4 bases, leaving 16 bases between them. CDR1 and CDR2 (germline): SGHVS, FQNEAQ. The CDR3 is CASRGGPLANQPQHF. CDR3 in DNA: TGTGCCAGCAGAGGTGGACCCCTAGCGAATCAGCCCCAGCATTTT.

This clone was observed once. The chain carries TRBV18 and TRBJ1-2, with D unclear. Per germline, CDR1 KGHSH and CDR2 LQKENI. V was pared by 8 bases and J by 5 bases, with 18 bases between. There are 14 residues in the CDR3. This CDR3 is CASQFRGTGYGYTF. The CDR3 DNA reads as TGTGCCAGCCAATTTCGGGGAACGGGGTATGGCTACACCTTC.

The chain recombines TRBV24-1 with TRBJ1-2; 7 bases fit TRBD1. V shed 8 bases, J shed 8 bases, and the junction held 4 bases outside the gene matches. There are 11 residues in the CDR3. Germline V CDR1 and CDR2: KGHDR, SFDVKD. CDR3 sequence reads: CATKEQGGYTF. In DNA, the CDR3 is TGTGCCACCAAAGAACAGGGGGGCTACACCTTC.

V and J are TRBV18 and TRBJ1-6; D may be TRBD1 (5 bases). V was shortened by 3 bases and J by 10 bases, with 16 bases between the two germline ends. This CDR3 contains 15 residues. CDR1 is KGHSH, CDR2 LQKENI, per germline. CDR3 bases: TGTGCCAGCTCACCGCGGCAGGGATCGTGGTCACCCCTCCACTTT. It translates to CASSPRQGSWSPLHF.

The chain is built from TRBV3-1 (or the pseudogene TRBV3-2) and TRBJ2-3; 7 nucleotides match TRBD1. The CDR3 consists of 14 residues. V shed 3 bases, J shed 4 bases, and the junction held 4 bases outside the gene matches. Germline lookup yields CDR1 LGHDT and CDR2 YNNKEL (reference sequence). The chain's CDR3 is CASSHPTGSDTQYF. The CDR3 DNA is TGTGCCAGCAGCCACCCGACAGGGTCAGATACGCAGTATTTT.

The V gene is TRBV11-2, the J gene TRBJ2-1; 13 bases are shared with TRBD2. Losses at the gene ends were 5 bases for V and 8 bases for J; bases not matched to a gene: 9. CDR1 and CDR2 (germline): SGHAT, FQNNGV. The CDR3 spans 16 residues. The CDR3: CASSHPGTSGEDEQFF. CDR3 coding DNA: TGTGCCAGCAGCCATCCCGGGACTAGCGGGGAGGATGAGCAGTTCTTC.

V is TRBV4-2 and J is TRBJ2-1, with 9 bases fitting TRBD2. V trimming: 1 base; J trimming: 8 bases; junction bases outside the gene matches: 9. The CDR3 is made up of 16 amino acids. Germline CDR1 and CDR2: LGHNA and YNFKEQ. The DNA for the CDR3 is TGTGCCAGCAGCCAAGGTCTAAGTAGCGGGGGCGATGAGCAGTTCTTC. It translates to CASSQGLSSGGDEQFF.

V and J are TRBV24-1 and TRBJ1-1; a possible D gene is TRBD1 (5 bases). CDR3 length: 13 amino acids. Trimming removed 0 bases from V and 10 bases from J, with 11 bases in between. CDR1 KGHDR and CDR2 SFDVKD come from the germline V gene. The CDR3 nucleotides read TGTGCCACCAGTGATTTGGCCCCGGGGGGAGCTTTCTTT. This gives the protein CATSDLAPGGAFF.

The rearrangement links TRBV2 to TRBJ2-3; 12 nucleotides line up with TRBD2. This CDR3 is built from 15 residues. Trimming cost V 6 bases and J 3 bases; bases outside gene matches: 4. Germline V CDR1 and CDR2: SNHLY, FYNNEI. Here the CDR3 reads CASRTSGGHTDTQYF. CDR3 bases: TGTGCCAGCAGGACTAGCGGGGGACATACAGATACGCAGTATTTT.

The chain recombines TRBV12-3 or TRBV12-4 with TRBJ1-1; the match to TRBD1 covers 7 bases. This CDR3 comprises 11 residues. The V gene end was trimmed by 6 bases and the J gene end by 10 bases; junction bases not matched to a gene: 5. CDR3 region: CASSPDRVAFF. The CDR3 DNA follows: TGTGCCAGCAGCCCAGACAGGGTAGCTTTCTTT.

The rearrangement joins TRBV11-2 to TRBJ2-1; 10 nucleotides agree with TRBD1. The CDR3 has 16 amino acids. Looked up from germline, CDR1 is SGHAT and CDR2 is FQNNGV. Unmatched junction bases numbered 11, after V lost 6 bases and J lost 6 bases. The CDR3 DNA sequence: TGTGCCAGCAGTCAGGGGGGACAGGGGATCGGCAATGAGCAGTTCTTC. Translated: CASSQGGQGIGNEQFF.

The chain recombines TRBV7-9 with TRBJ2-1; maybe TRBD1 (6 bases). CDR3 length equals 13 residues. Per the germline V gene, CDR1 is SEHNR and CDR2 is FQNEAQ (reference sequence). Trimming shortened V by 5 bases and J by 5 bases, and 10 bases separated the two germline ends. CDR3 in amino acids: CASSLGQHNEQFF. The CDR3 DNA reads as TGTGCCAGCAGCCTCGGACAGCACAATGAGCAGTTCTTC.

This chain links TRBV5-1 with TRBJ2-5, with a possible D match to TRBD2 (5 bases). The CDR3 runs to 14 residues. V was pared by 2 bases and J by 7 bases, with 15 bases between. The germline V gene has CDR1 SGHRS and CDR2 YFSETQ. CDR3 nucleotides: TGCGCCAGCAGCTTAGTTCCCGAGGAGGTGACCCAGTACTTC. The encoded protein is CASSLVPEEVTQYF.

The V call is TRBV18, the J call TRBJ2-1; no firm D call. The CDR3 runs 14 residues. Germline V gives CDR1 KGHSH, CDR2 LQKENI. V lost 4 bases, J lost 5 bases, and 12 bases lay in between. The CDR3 reads CASSLGIRDNEQFF. CDR3 coding DNA: TGTGCCAGCTCACTCGGTATACGGGACAATGAGCAGTTCTTC.

This chain links TRBV7-2 with TRBJ1-1, with TRBD1 as a possible D gene (6 bases). V was shortened by 7 bases and J by 5 bases, with 17 bases between the two germline ends. Looked up from germline, CDR1 is SGHTA and CDR2 is FQGNSA. The CDR3 is made up of 14 amino acids. The CDR3 DNA reads as TGTGCCAGCACCTGGCCCAGGGGAGATACTGAAGCTTTCTTT. Translating gives CASTWPRGDTEAFF.